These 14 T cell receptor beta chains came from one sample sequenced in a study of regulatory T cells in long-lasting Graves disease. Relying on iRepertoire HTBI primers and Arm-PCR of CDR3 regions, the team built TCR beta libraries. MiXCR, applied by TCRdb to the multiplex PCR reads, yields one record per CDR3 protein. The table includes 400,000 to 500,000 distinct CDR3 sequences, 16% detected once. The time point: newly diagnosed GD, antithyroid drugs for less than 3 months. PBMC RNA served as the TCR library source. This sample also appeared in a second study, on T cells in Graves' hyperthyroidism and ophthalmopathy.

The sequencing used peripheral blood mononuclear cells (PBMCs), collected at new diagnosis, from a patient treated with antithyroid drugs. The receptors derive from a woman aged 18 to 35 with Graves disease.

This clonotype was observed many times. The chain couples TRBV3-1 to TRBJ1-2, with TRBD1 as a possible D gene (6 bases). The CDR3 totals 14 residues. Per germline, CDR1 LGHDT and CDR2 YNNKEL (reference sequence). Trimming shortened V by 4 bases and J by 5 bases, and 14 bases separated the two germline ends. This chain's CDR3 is CASSLIDQGYGYTF. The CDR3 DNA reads TGTGCCAGCAGCCTCATTGATCAGGGGTATGGCTACACCTTC.

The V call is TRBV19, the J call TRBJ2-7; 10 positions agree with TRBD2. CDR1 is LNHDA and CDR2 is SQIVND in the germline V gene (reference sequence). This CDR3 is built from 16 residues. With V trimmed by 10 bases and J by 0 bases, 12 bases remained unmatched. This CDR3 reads CATAPTSGWSSYEQYF. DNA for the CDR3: TGTGCCACCGCTCCGACTAGCGGGTGGAGCTCCTACGAGCAGTACTTC.

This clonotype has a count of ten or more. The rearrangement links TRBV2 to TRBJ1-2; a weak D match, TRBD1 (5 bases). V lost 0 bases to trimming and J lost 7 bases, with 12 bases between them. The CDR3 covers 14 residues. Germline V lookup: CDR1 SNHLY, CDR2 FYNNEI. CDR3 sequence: CASSEAGGLSGYTF. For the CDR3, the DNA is TGTGCCAGCAGTGAAGCGGGGGGATTAAGTGGCTACACCTTC. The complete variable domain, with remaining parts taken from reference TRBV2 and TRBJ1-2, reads EPEVTQTPSHQVTQMGQEVILRCVPISNHLYFYWYRQILGQKVEFLVSFYNNEISEKSEIFDDQFSVERPDGSNFTLKIRSTKLEDSAMYFCASSEAGGLSGYTFGSGTRLTVV.

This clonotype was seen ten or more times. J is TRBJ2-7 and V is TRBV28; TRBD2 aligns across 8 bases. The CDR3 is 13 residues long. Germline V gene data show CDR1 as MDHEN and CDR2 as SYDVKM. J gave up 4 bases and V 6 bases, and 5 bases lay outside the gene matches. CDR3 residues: CASRERENYEQYF. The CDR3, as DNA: TGTGCCAGCAGAGAGCGGGAGAATTACGAGCAGTACTTC.

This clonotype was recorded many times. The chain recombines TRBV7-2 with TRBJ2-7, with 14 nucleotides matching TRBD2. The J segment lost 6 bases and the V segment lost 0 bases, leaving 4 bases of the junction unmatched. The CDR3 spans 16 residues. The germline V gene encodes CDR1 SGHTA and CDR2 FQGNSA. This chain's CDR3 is CASSLAGLAGVSEQYF. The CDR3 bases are TGTGCCAGCAGCTTAGCGGGACTAGCGGGAGTTAGCGAGCAGTACTTC.

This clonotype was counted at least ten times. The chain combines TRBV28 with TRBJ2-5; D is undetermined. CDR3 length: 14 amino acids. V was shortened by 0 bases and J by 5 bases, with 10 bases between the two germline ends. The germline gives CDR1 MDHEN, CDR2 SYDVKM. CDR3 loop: CASSLWQKGETQYF. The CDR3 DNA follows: TGTGCCAGCAGTTTATGGCAGAAGGGCGAGACCCAGTACTTC. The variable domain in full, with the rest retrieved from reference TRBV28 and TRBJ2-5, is DVKVTQSSRYLVKRTGEKVFLECVQDMDHENMFWYRQDPGLGLRLIYFSYDVKMKEKGDIPEGYSVSREKKERFSLILESASTNQTSMYLCASSLWQKGETQYFGPGTRLLVL.

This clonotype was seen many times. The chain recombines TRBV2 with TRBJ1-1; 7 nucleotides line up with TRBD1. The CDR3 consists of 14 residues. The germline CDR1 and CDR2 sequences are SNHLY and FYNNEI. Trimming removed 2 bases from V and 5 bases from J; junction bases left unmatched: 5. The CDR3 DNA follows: TGTGCCAGCAGTGAAAGACAGGGAAAGACTGAAGCTTTCTTT. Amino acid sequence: CASSERQGKTEAFF.

CDR3 loop: CASSQVGGRAYNEQFF. In DNA, the CDR3 is TGTGCCAGCAGCCAAGTAGGAGGGAGAGCCTACAATGAGCAGTTCTTC. V usage is TRBV3-1 and J usage is TRBJ2-1; weak D call: TRBD2 (6 bases). The length of the CDR3 is 16 residues. Germline V lookup: CDR1 LGHDT, CDR2 YNNKEL (reference sequence). Trimming left V 1 base short and J 2 bases short, with 12 bases between.

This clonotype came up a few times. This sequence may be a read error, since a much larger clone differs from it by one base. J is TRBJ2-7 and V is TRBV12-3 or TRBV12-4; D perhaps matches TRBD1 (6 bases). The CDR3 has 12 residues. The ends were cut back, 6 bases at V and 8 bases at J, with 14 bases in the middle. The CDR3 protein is CASSLERDKQYF. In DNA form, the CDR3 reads TGTGCCAGCAGCCTAGAAAGGGACAAGCAGTACTTC.

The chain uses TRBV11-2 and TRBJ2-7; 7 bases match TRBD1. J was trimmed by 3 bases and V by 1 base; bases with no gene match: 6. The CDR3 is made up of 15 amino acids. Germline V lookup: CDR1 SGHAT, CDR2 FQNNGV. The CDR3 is CASSLGSGGVYEQYF. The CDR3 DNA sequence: TGTGCCAGCAGCTTAGGGTCAGGGGGAGTCTACGAGCAGTACTTC.

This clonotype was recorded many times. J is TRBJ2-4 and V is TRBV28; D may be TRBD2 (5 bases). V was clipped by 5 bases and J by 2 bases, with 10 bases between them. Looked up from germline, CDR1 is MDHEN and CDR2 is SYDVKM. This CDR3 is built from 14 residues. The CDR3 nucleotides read TGTGCCAGCAGTCACCCGGGGACCAAAAACATTCAGTACTTC. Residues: CASSHPGTKNIQYF.

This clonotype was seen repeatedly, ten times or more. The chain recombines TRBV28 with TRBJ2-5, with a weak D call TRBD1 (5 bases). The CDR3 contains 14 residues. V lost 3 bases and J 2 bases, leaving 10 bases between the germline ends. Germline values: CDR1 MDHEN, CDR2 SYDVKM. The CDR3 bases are TGTGCCAGCAGTTTTGACAGCCTACAAGAGACCCAGTACTTC. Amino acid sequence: CASSFDSLQETQYF.

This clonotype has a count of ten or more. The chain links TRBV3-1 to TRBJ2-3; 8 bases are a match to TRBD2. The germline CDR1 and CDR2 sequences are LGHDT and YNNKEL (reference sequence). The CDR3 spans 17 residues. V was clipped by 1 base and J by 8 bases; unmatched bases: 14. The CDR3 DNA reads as TGTGCCAGCAGCCAAGTTCGGGGGGGAGTTAAAGCGGGTACGCAGTATTTT. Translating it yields CASSQVRGGVKAGTQYF.

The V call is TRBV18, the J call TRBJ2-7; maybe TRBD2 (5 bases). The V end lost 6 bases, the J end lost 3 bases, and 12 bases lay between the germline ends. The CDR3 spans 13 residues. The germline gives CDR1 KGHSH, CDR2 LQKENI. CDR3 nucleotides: TGTGCCAGCTCGTCATCCCGGGGCTACGAGCAGTACTTC. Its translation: CASSSSRGYEQYF.